This T cell receptor (beta chain) was recorded in a study of post-analysis software for immune sequencing data. Study-level background: Relapsing-remitting, secondary progressive and progressive-relapsing multiple sclerosis were all included among the disease courses. Study-wide results and caveats: Higher frequency in patients than in controls was seen for a handful of TRBV segments, with TRBV5-6, TRBV5-1 and TRBV20-1 among them. Versus controls, multiple sclerosis patients showed significantly lower diversity (normalized Chao1).

Unique-molecular-identifier-tagged TCR beta cDNA libraries were used. T cells numbering about 0.85 to 11 million yielded 450,000 to 500,000 cDNA molecules. MiXCR, applied by TCRdb to the PCR reads, yields one record per CDR3 protein. The sample consists of over 700,000 distinct CDR3 sequences, 25% to 30% of them appearing once. Trimming shortened V by 4 bases and J by 3 bases, and 11 bases separated the two germline ends. This CDR3 has 13 amino acids. Germline-derived CDR1 and CDR2 are SQVTM and ANQGSEA. In its sample, this clonotype was seen many times. Antigen unknown. The source of this sequence is a girl between 10 and 17 years old with multiple sclerosis. The sequenced sample was blood. The chain couples TRBV29-1 to TRBJ2-3, with a possible D match to TRBD1 (7 bases). In DNA, the CDR3 is TGCAGCGTTGTCCCAGGGGGGACAGATACGCAGTATTTT. Protein: CSVVPGGTDTQYF.